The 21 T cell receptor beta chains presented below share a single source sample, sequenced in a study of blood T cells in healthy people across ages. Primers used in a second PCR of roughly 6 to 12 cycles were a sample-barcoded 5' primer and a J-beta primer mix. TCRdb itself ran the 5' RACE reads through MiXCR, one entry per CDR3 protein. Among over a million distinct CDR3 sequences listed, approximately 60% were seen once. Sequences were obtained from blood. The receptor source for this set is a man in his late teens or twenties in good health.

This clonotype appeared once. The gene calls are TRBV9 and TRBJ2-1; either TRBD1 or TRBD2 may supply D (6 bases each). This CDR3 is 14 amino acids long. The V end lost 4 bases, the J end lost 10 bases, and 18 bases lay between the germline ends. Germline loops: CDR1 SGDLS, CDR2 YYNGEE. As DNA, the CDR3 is TGTGCCAGCAGCCCTGAGCCAGGAGGGGGGGAGCAGTTCTTC. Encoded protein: CASSPEPGGGEQFF.

CDR3 amino acids: CASSFPRAGGYNEQFF. The CDR3 nucleotides read TGTGCCAGCAGTTTCCCTCGAGCAGGCGGCTACAATGAGCAGTTCTTC. The V call is TRBV28, the J call TRBJ2-1, with D hard to call. Looked up from germline, CDR1 is MDHEN and CDR2 is SYDVKM. V was shortened by 3 bases and J by 3 bases, with 15 bases between the two germline ends. This CDR3 is 16 amino acids long. Drawing the rest from reference TRBV28 and TRBJ2-1, the complete variable domain is DVKVTQSSRYLVKRTGEKVFLECVQDMDHENMFWYRQDPGLGLRLIYFSYDVKMKEKGDIPEGYSVSREKKERFSLILESASTNQTSMYLCASSFPRAGGYNEQFFGPGTRLTVL.

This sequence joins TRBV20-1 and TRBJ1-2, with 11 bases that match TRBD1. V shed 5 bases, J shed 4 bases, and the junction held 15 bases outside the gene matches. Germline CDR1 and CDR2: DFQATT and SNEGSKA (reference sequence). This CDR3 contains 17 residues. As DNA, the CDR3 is TGCAGTGCTGCTTCCAAGGGACAGGGGGGACCCCGCTATGGCTACACCTTC. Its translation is CSAASKGQGGPRYGYTF.

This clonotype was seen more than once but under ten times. CDR3 protein: CASSRGLGDTEAFF. The CDR3 DNA reads TGTGCCAGCAGTCGAGGACTAGGGGACACTGAAGCTTTCTTT. J is TRBJ1-1 and V is TRBV6-6, with a tentative D call TRBD1 (5 bases). CDR1 and CDR2 from the germline V gene are MNHNY and SVGAGI (reference sequence). The CDR3 extends over 14 amino acids. V was clipped by 5 bases and J by 3 bases, with 13 bases between them.

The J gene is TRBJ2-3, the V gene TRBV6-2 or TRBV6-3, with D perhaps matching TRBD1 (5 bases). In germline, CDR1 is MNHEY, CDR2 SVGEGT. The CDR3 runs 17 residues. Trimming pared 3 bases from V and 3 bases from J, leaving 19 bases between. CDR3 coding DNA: TGTGCCAGCAGTTATTCCCCTCGGAGTACAGGAACAGATACGCAGTATTTT. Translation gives CASSYSPRSTGTDTQYF.

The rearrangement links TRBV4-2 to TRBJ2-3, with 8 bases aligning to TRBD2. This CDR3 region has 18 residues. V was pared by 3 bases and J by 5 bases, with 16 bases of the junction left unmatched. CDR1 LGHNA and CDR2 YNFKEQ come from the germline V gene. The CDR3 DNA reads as TGTGCCAGCAGCCACACTACCGGGGGGGCCCTATCCCAAGATACGCAGTATTTT. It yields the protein CASSHTTGGALSQDTQYF.

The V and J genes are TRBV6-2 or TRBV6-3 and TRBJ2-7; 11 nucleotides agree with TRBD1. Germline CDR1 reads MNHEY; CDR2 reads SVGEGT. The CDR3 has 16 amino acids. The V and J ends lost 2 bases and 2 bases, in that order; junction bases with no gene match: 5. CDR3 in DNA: TGTGCCAGCAGTTACGGACAGGGGGCGCGAACCTACGAGCAGTACTTC. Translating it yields CASSYGQGARTYEQYF.

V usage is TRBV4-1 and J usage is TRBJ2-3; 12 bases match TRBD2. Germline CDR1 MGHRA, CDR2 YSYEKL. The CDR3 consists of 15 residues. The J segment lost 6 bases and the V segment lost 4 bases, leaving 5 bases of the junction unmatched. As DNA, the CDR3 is TGCGCCAGCAGCCGCCGACTAGCGGGAGACGATACGCAGTATTTT. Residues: CASSRRLAGDDTQYF.

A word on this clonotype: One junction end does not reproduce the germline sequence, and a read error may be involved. In nucleotides, the CDR3 is TGTGCCGGCAGCTTGAGGACAGGTTTGGAAAAACTGTTTTTT. This translates into CAGSLRTGLEKLFF. V gene TRBV7-6 combines with J gene TRBJ1-4, with TRBD1 matching over 7 bases. Germline V lookup: CDR1 SGHVS, CDR2 FNYEAQ. This CDR3 is 14 amino acids long. Variable domain in full (rest from reference TRBV7-6 and TRBJ1-4): GAGVSQSPRYKVTKRGQDVALRCDPISGHVSLYWYRQALGQGPEFLTYFNYEAQQDKSGLPNDRFSAERPEGSISTLTIQRTEQRDSAMYRCAGSLRTGLEKLFFGSGTQLSVL.

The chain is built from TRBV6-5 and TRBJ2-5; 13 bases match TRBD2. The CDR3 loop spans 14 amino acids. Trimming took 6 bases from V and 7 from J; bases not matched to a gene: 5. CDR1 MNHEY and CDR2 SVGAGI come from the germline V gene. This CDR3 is CASRLAGGSMTQYF. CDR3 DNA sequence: TGTGCCAGCAGACTAGCGGGAGGGTCAATGACCCAGTACTTC.

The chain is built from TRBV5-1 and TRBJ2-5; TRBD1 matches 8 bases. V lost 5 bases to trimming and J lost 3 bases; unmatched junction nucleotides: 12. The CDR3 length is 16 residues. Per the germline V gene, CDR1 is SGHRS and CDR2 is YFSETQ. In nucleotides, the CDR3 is TGCGCCAGCAGTCAGGACAGGGCGGAAAAGGAAGAGACCCAGTACTTC. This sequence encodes CASSQDRAEKEETQYF.

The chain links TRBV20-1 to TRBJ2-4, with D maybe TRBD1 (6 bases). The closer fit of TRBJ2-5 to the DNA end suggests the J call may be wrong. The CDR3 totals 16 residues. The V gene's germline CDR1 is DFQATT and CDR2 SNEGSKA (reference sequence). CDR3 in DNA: TGCAGTGCTAGCGAAGCTAGCCTGCGAGGGGGAGAGACCCAGTACTTC. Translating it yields CSASEASLRGGETQYF.

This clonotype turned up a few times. CDR3 nucleotide sequence: TGCAGTGCTAGGCTCACAGGGGCCAGCTCCTACAATGAGCAGTTCTTC. This sequence encodes CSARLTGASSYNEQFF. The rearrangement links TRBV20-1 to TRBJ2-1; 7 bases fit TRBD1. J was trimmed by 0 bases and V by 3 bases; bases with no gene match: 8. Germline assignment: CDR1 DFQATT and CDR2 SNEGSKA (reference sequence). The CDR3 has 16 residues.

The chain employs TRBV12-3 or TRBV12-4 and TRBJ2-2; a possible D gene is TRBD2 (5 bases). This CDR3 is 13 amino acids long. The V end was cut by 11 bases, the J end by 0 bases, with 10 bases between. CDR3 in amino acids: CASQRANTGELFF. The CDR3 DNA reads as TGTGCCTCGCAGAGGGCGAACACCGGGGAGCTGTTTTTT.

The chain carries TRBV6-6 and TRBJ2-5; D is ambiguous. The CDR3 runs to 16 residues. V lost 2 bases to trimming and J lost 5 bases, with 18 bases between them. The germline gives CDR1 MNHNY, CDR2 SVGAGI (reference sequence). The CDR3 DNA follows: TGTGCCAGCAGTTACCCGGCCGGAGATTTCAGGGAGACCCAGTACTTC. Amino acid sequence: CASSYPAGDFRETQYF.

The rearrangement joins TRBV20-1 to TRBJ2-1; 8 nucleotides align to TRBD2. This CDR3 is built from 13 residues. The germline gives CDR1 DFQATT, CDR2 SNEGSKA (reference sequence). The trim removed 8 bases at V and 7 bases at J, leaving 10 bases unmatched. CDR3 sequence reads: CSSSGGATNEQFF. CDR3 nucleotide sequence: TGCAGTTCCTCCGGGGGGGCCACGAATGAGCAGTTCTTC.

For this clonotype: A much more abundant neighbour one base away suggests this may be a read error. CDR3 nucleotide sequence: TGTGCCAGCAGATTGGGGATGGCTGAAGCTTTCTTT. Translating it yields CASRLGMAEAFF. V is TRBV12-3 or TRBV12-4 and J is TRBJ1-1; no definite D call. The V end was cut by 6 bases, the J end by 6 bases, with 11 bases between. This CDR3 has 12 residues.

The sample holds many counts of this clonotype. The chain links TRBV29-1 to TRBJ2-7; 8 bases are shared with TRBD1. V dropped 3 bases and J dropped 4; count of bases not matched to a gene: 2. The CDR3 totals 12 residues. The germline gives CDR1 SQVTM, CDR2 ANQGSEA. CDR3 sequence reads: CSVEGQAYEQYF. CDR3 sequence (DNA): TGCAGCGTTGAGGGACAGGCGTACGAGCAGTACTTC.

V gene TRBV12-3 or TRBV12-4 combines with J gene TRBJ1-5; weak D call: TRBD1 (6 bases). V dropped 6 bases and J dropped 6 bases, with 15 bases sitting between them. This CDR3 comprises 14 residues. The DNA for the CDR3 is TGTGCCAGCAGCTCTACAGGGTTCAGTCAGCCCCAGCATTTT. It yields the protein CASSSTGFSQPQHF.

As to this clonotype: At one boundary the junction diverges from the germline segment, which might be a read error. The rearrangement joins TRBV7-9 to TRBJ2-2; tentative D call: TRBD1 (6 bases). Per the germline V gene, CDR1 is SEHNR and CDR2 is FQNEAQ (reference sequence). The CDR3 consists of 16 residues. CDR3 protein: CASTRAGASNAGELFF. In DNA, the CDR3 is TGTGCCAGCACTCGAGCAGGGGCTTCGAACGCCGGGGAGCTGTTTTTT. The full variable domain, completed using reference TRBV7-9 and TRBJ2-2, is DTGVSQNPRHKITKRGQNVTFRCDPISEHNRLYWYRQTLGQGPEFLTYFQNEAQLEKSRLLSDRFSAERPKGSFSTLEIQRTEQGDSAMYLCASTRAGASNAGELFFGEGSRLTVL.

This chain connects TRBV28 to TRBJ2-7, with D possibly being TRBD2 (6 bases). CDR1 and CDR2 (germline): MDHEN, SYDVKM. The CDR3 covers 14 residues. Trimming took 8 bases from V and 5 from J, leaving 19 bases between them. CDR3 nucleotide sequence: TGTGCCAGCCGAAGTGCGGGGTCGACCCACGAGCAGTACTTC. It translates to CASRSAGSTHEQYF. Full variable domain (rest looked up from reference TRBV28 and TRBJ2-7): DVKVTQSSRYLVKRTGEKVFLECVQDMDHENMFWYRQDPGLGLRLIYFSYDVKMKEKGDIPEGYSVSREKKERFSLILESASTNQTSMYLCASRSAGSTHEQYFGPGTRLTVT.